This TCR beta chain was retrieved from a study of shared clonotypes between healthy human individuals. Around 30,000 T cell genomes, or approximately 0.2 ug DNA, went into the sorted-subset replicate PCRs. Clones were sequenced by immunoSEQ multiplex PCR, and TCRdb holds only the in-frame ones, with some missing. The data show nearly 2 million clones, over 85% seen once. Points from the study as a whole: Clonotypes not shared had lower generation probabilities than those common to all four donors. Donor scarcity curtailed the genetic and exposure-history diversity represented herein.

As defined, naive CD8 cells were CD45RO-negative and positively selected for CCR7, with terminally differentiated effector memory CD45RA+ cells excluded. About this clone: Its target is not known.

This CDR3 comprises 14 residues. Germline V lookup: CDR1 GTSNPN, CDR2 SVGIG (reference sequence). Between the trimmed V and J ends, which lost 3 bases and 0 bases, there was a span of 12 bases. The rearrangement joins TRBV30 to TRBJ2-7, with D tentatively TRBD1 (6 bases). This clonotype originated in a man between 18 and 29 years old in good health. The sequenced material came from naive CD8+ T cells sorted from blood. Written as DNA, the CDR3 is TGTGCCTGGAGACTACAGGGTCCCTCCTACGAGCAGTACTTC. It specifies CAWRLQGPSYEQYF.